This TCR beta chain was found in a study of blood T cell repertoires in COVID-19 (dated by TCRdb to 2020 to 2021). About the investigation overall: The collaborator samples originated in the United States, Italy and Spain and spanned the acute and convalescent phases of COVID-19. The material from the prospective study consisted of cDNA or gDNA derived from T cells, B-cell-depleted T cells, or PBMCs. The dataset comprised deeply sampled blood TCRbeta repertoires from subjects exposed to, actively infected with, or recovered from COVID-19. The repertoires were made available in a free public database intended to serve as a resource for research on the immune response to SARS-CoV-2. Samples came from the ongoing ImmuneRACE study (first 160 participants) plus 1,254 subjects from 6 global collaborators. Nearly every sample came with metadata listing a de-identified subject ID, COVID-19 status, age in years and sex. Where available, HLA class I and class II types were taken from metadata supplied by the sample provider and were not determined by assay-based typing. Broad study findings and their caveats: How much clinical and demographic metadata was included differed by source and by participant, and the metadata was provided uncurated.

In the case of this clone: Its cognate antigen has yet to be identified. Base qualities are not provided; no much larger clone lies one nucleotide away.

TCRbeta CDR3 regions were amplified from genomic DNA using the immunoSEQ Assay, a bias-controlled multiplex PCR. On the study's bioinformatics: Within the assay, amplification of reference gene primers was used to estimate how many nucleated cells each sample contained. To quantify the absolute abundance of each unique TCRbeta CDR3 rearrangement, sequence reads were collapsed and filtered. For each sample, productive Simpson clonality was calculated as the square root of Simpson's diversity index over productive rearrangements. TCRdb stores this immuneACCESS table with in-frame sequences only. Part of the clones is absent; in the studies checked, under half of the shortfall reflects unresolved V genes, and no reason is known for the rest. V and J calls and clone size are as listed in that table; D and trimming were resolved from the DNA. The sample includes about 330,000 clones, with roughly 84% observed a single time. The ten most abundant clones make up more than 0.9% of the sample.

Participants in the prospective study were enrolled through a virtual design, were aged roughly 18 to 95 years, and lived in 24 United States geographic areas. In the prospective study, participants were assigned to cohorts based on the clinical history participants reported in a screening survey and a study questionnaire. For ImmuneRACE Cohort 3, a participant was defined as recovered based on two consecutive negative NP/OP PCR tests, clearance by a healthcare professional, or resolution of symptoms. Each participant in the prospective study had whole blood, serum and a nasopharyngeal or oropharyngeal swab collected by mobile phlebotomists. Over an approximately 2-month period, participants in the prospective study had the option of providing additional blood draws and questionnaires. Blood samples from the prospective study were shipped frozen or at room temperature prior to DNA extraction. From the cysteine up to the phenylalanine, the CDR3 has a length of 17 residues. This entry keeps only the CDR3 DNA: 51 bases, framed from base 1. Trimming takes 2 bases off V and 0 bases off J; junction bases not matched to a gene: 2. Per the germline V gene, MDHEN is the CDR1 and SYDVKM is the CDR2.

This sequence originates from a woman aged 25 to 45 who had recovered from COVID-19. The sample taken for sequencing was PBMCs or T cells enriched from blood (not recorded which). The sequence is built from TRBV28 and TRBJ2-7; TRBD2 aligns with 15 central bases. The CDR3 reads CASSLGTSGGYSYEQYF. The nucleotide sequence is given as TGTGCCAGCAGTTTAGGGACTAGCGGGGGGTACTCCTACGAGCAGTACTTC.